Listed below are T cell receptor beta chains from one sample, sequenced in a study of vaccination effects on CD4 cells after COVID-19. Their recognized antigens are unknown. Sequencing used immunoSEQ multiplex PCR; TCRdb keeps in-frame clones, though not all of them. The sample consists of 68,000 or so clones, about four fifths of them appearing once. The sequencing here drew on CD4+ T cells from PBMCs cultured with SARS-CoV-2 spike peptides, taken before COVID-19 vaccination. The source of these receptors is a human donor who received a COVID-19 vaccine. Both conserved end residues are part of each CDR3. Each record gives: clone size, V gene, D gene, J gene, CDR3 protein, CDR3 DNA. D genes are given only for firm matches. Clone size, where shown, is once, few, many, or a class for clones that have expanded.

clone size: .
V gene: TRBV10-1
D gene: .
J gene: TRBJ1-1
CDR3 protein: CASSSSQGIYTEAFF
CDR3 DNA: TGCGCCAGCAGTTCCTCCCAGGGAATCTATACTGAAGCTTTCTTT

clone size: few
V gene: TRBV5-1
D gene: .
J gene: TRBJ1-2
CDR3 protein: CASSLDGSYGYTF
CDR3 DNA: TGCGCCAGCAGCTTGGACGGATCCTATGGCTACACCTTC

clone size: .
V gene: TRBV2
D gene: .
J gene: TRBJ1-6
CDR3 protein: CASSGQGNSPLHF
CDR3 DNA: TGTGCCAGCAGTGGGCAGGGTAATTCACCCCTCCACTTT

clone size: .
V gene: TRBV28
D gene: .
J gene: TRBJ2-1
CDR3 protein: CASSTIVLVYNEQFF
CDR3 DNA: TGTGCCAGCAGCACAATCGTTTTGGTGTACAATGAGCAGTTCTTC

clone size: .
V gene: TRBV7-2
D gene: .
J gene: TRBJ2-2
CDR3 protein: CASMWGGAGTGELFF
CDR3 DNA: TGTGCCAGCATGTGGGGGGGGGCCGGAACCGGGGAGCTGTTTTTT

clone size: once
V gene: TRBV6-2/TRBV6-3
D gene: TRBD2
J gene: TRBJ2-3
CDR3 protein: CASSYQIGLAESTDTQYF
CDR3 DNA: TGTGCCAGCAGTTACCAGATTGGACTAGCGGAGAGCACAGATACGCAGTATTTT

clone size: .
V gene: TRBV5-1
D gene: .
J gene: TRBJ1-2
CDR3 protein: CASSFIGDYGYTF
CDR3 DNA: TGCGCCAGCAGCTTTATAGGGGACTATGGCTACACCTTC

clone size: .
V gene: TRBV9
D gene: .
J gene: TRBJ2-3
CDR3 protein: CASSPTQRGDTQYF
CDR3 DNA: TGTGCCAGCAGCCCGACTCAACGCGGAGATACGCAGTATTTT

clone size: .
V gene: TRBV4-3
D gene: .
J gene: TRBJ1-1
CDR3 protein: CASSHTDRVNTEAFF
CDR3 DNA: TGCGCCAGCAGCCACACAGACAGAGTGAACACTGAAGCTTTCTTT

clone size: .
V gene: TRBV5-1
D gene: .
J gene: TRBJ1-4
CDR3 protein: CASSQGGGGGEKLFF
CDR3 DNA: TGCGCCAGCAGCCAAGGAGGAGGGGGAGGTGAAAAACTGTTTTTT

clone size: few
V gene: TRBV6-5
D gene: .
J gene: TRBJ1-2
CDR3 protein: CASSYSTGSGGYTF
CDR3 DNA: TGTGCCAGCAGTTACTCGACGGGTTCGGGAGGCTACACCTTC

clone size: .
V gene: TRBV30
D gene: .
J gene: TRBJ2-1
CDR3 protein: CAWSWSKGKSYNEQFF
CDR3 DNA: TGTGCCTGGAGTTGGAGTAAAGGGAAATCCTACAATGAGCAGTTCTTC

clone size: .
V gene: TRBV5-5
D gene: .
J gene: TRBJ2-1
CDR3 protein: CASSLLRDNEQFF
CDR3 DNA: TGTGCCAGCAGCTTGCTACGGGACAATGAGCAGTTCTTC

clone size: .
V gene: TRBV6-6
D gene: .
J gene: TRBJ2-5
CDR3 protein: CASSYSGEGETQYF
CDR3 DNA: TGTGCCAGCAGCTATTCAGGGGAGGGGGAGACCCAGTACTTC

clone size: few
V gene: TRBV30
D gene: TRBD2
J gene: TRBJ2-3
CDR3 protein: CAWSYNSGVRTDTQYF
CDR3 DNA: TGTGCCTGGAGTTACAATAGCGGGGTCCGCACAGATACGCAGTATTTT

clone size: .
V gene: TRBV20-1
D gene: TRBD1
J gene: TRBJ1-2
CDR3 protein: CGSRQGYGYTF
CDR3 DNA: TGCGGGTCCCGACAGGGTTATGGCTACACCTTC

clone size: once
V gene: TRBV18
D gene: .
J gene: TRBJ2-2
CDR3 protein: CASSPAIFPNTGELFF
CDR3 DNA: TGTGCCAGCTCACCAGCAATCTTCCCGAACACCGGGGAGCTGTTTTTT

clone size: .
V gene: TRBV18
D gene: TRBD1
J gene: TRBJ1-2
CDR3 protein: CASSLGTGGYTF
CDR3 DNA: TGTGCCAGCTCACTAGGGACAGGCGGCTACACCTTC

clone size: .
V gene: TRBV6-1
D gene: TRBD2
J gene: TRBJ2-1
CDR3 protein: CASSEVSGGALEQFF
CDR3 DNA: TGTGCCAGCAGTGAGGTCAGCGGGGGGGCCCTTGAGCAGTTCTTC

clone size: .
V gene: TRBV7-3
D gene: .
J gene: TRBJ2-3
CDR3 protein: CASSLQTRDTQYF
CDR3 DNA: TGTGCCAGCAGCTTACAAACAAGAGATACGCAGTATTTT

clone size: once
V gene: TRBV30
D gene: .
J gene: TRBJ1-5
CDR3 protein: CAWSPQGHQPQHF
CDR3 DNA: TGTGCCTGGAGTCCTCAGGGGCATCAGCCCCAGCATTTT

clone size: .
V gene: TRBV7-2
D gene: TRBD1
J gene: TRBJ1-6
CDR3 protein: CASSLRDRARSPLHF
CDR3 DNA: TGTGCCAGCAGCCTCCGGGACAGGGCCCGATCACCCCTCCACTTT

clone size: few
V gene: TRBV10-3
D gene: .
J gene: TRBJ1-1
CDR3 protein: CAIRLGQQNTEAFF
CDR3 DNA: TGTGCCATCAGACTAGGACAGCAGAACACTGAAGCTTTCTTT

clone size: few
V gene: TRBV5-4
D gene: TRBD1
J gene: TRBJ2-5
CDR3 protein: CASSIKDRGPETQYF
CDR3 DNA: TGTGCCAGCAGCATTAAAGACAGGGGACCGGAGACCCAGTACTTC

clone size: .
V gene: TRBV7-2
D gene: TRBD2
J gene: TRBJ2-1
CDR3 protein: CASSVTSGGPLYNEQFF
CDR3 DNA: TGTGCCAGCAGCGTTACTAGCGGGGGCCCCCTATACAATGAGCAGTTCTTC

clone size: .
V gene: TRBV7-6
D gene: .
J gene: TRBJ2-6
CDR3 protein: CASSLLGGGISGANVLTF
CDR3 DNA: TGTGCCAGCAGCTTATTGGGGGGCGGAATCTCTGGGGCCAACGTCCTGACTTTC

clone size: .
V gene: TRBV5-1
D gene: TRBD2
J gene: TRBJ2-5
CDR3 protein: CASSFSGGQTQYF
CDR3 DNA: TGCGCCAGCAGCTTTAGCGGGGGGCAGACCCAGTACTTC

clone size: .
V gene: TRBV5-1
D gene: .
J gene: TRBJ2-6
CDR3 protein: CASSLAGGGESGANVLTF
CDR3 DNA: TGCGCCAGCAGCTTGGCCGGTGGAGGGGAGTCTGGGGCCAACGTCCTGACTTTC

clone size: few
V gene: TRBV3-1/TRBV3-2
D gene: .
J gene: TRBJ1-2
CDR3 protein: CASSQGEGNYGYTF
CDR3 DNA: TGTGCCAGCAGCCAAGGTGAGGGGAACTATGGCTACACCTTC

clone size: .
V gene: TRBV28
D gene: .
J gene: TRBJ1-2
CDR3 protein: CASSLYSLAGYTF
CDR3 DNA: TGTGCCAGCAGTCTGTATTCACTGGCTGGCTACACCTTC

clone size: once
V gene: TRBV19
D gene: .
J gene: TRBJ1-2
CDR3 protein: CASRSLSGDYGYTF
CDR3 DNA: TGTGCCTCTCGATCCCTCAGCGGGGACTATGGCTACACCTTC

clone size: .
V gene: TRBV5-8
D gene: .
J gene: TRBJ2-5
CDR3 protein: CASSLASGGGGKTQYF
CDR3 DNA: TGTGCCAGCAGCTTGGCCTCGGGCGGGGGCGGGAAGACCCAGTACTTC

clone size: .
V gene: TRBV3-1/TRBV3-2
D gene: TRBD2
J gene: TRBJ2-3
CDR3 protein: CASSATGTSGGDTQYF
CDR3 DNA: TGTGCCAGCAGCGCAACCGGGACTAGCGGGGGGGATACGCAGTATTTT

clone size: .
V gene: TRBV19
D gene: TRBD1
J gene: TRBJ1-6
CDR3 protein: CASSSGQGSSYNSPLHF
CDR3 DNA: TGTGCCAGTAGCTCGGGACAGGGGAGCTCCTATAATTCACCCCTCCACTTT

clone size: .
V gene: TRBV2
D gene: .
J gene: TRBJ1-1
CDR3 protein: CASRGRTMNTEAFF
CDR3 DNA: TGTGCCAGCAGAGGCAGAACCATGAACACTGAAGCTTTCTTT

clone size: .
V gene: TRBV24-1
D gene: TRBD2
J gene: TRBJ2-3
CDR3 protein: CATSDPIRLAGADTQYF
CDR3 DNA: TGTGCCACCAGTGATCCCATTAGACTAGCGGGGGCGGATACGCAGTATTTT

clone size: few
V gene: TRBV7-9
D gene: .
J gene: TRBJ1-2
CDR3 protein: CAIIGQTLYGYTF
CDR3 DNA: TGTGCCATTATCGGACAGACCCTATATGGCTACACCTTC

clone size: .
V gene: TRBV19
D gene: TRBD1
J gene: TRBJ1-5
CDR3 protein: CASSRQGAEGQPQHF
CDR3 DNA: TGTGCCAGTAGCCGACAGGGGGCAGAAGGACAGCCCCAGCATTTT

clone size: .
V gene: TRBV14
D gene: .
J gene: TRBJ1-2
CDR3 protein: CASSQAGRGYGYTF
CDR3 DNA: TGTGCCAGCAGCCAAGCGGGGCGCGGCTATGGCTACACCTTC

clone size: once
V gene: TRBV15
D gene: .
J gene: TRBJ2-1
CDR3 protein: CATSRDRPQLNEQFF
CDR3 DNA: TGTGCCACCAGCAGAGACCGTCCACAGCTCAATGAGCAGTTCTTC

clone size: .
V gene: TRBV9
D gene: TRBD1
J gene: TRBJ2-4
CDR3 protein: CASSVGTGGRENIQYF
CDR3 DNA: TGTGCCAGCAGCGTCGGGACAGGGGGCAGGGAAAACATTCAGTACTTC

clone size: once
V gene: TRBV9
D gene: .
J gene: TRBJ2-1
CDR3 protein: CASSVSGGGSYNEQFF
CDR3 DNA: TGTGCCAGCAGCGTATCCGGGGGCGGCTCCTACAATGAGCAGTTCTTC

clone size: .
V gene: TRBV5-1
D gene: TRBD2
J gene: TRBJ2-3
CDR3 protein: CASSLAPKAGGEDTQYF
CDR3 DNA: TGCGCCAGCAGCTTGGCCCCAAAAGCGGGGGGGGAAGATACGCAGTATTTT

clone size: .
V gene: TRBV5-6
D gene: .
J gene: TRBJ1-1
CDR3 protein: CASTRTGRNTEAFF
CDR3 DNA: TGTGCCAGCACCAGGACTGGAAGGAACACTGAAGCTTTCTTT

clone size: .
V gene: TRBV10-2
D gene: .
J gene: TRBJ2-3
CDR3 protein: CASSEVGVTTDTQYF
CDR3 DNA: TGCGCCAGCAGTGAAGTCGGGGTGACCACAGATACGCAGTATTTT

clone size: .
V gene: TRBV5-1
D gene: .
J gene: TRBJ2-4
CDR3 protein: CASSPTFGAAKNIQYF
CDR3 DNA: TGCGCCAGCAGCCCTACTTTTGGAGCGGCCAAAAACATTCAGTACTTC

clone size: .
V gene: TRBV18
D gene: TRBD1
J gene: TRBJ2-2
CDR3 protein: CASSPFPGQGALPGELFF
CDR3 DNA: TGTGCCAGCTCACCATTTCCGGGACAGGGGGCGCTACCCGGGGAGCTGTTTTTT

clone size: .
V gene: TRBV18
D gene: .
J gene: TRBJ1-3
CDR3 protein: CASSPDSGNTIYF
CDR3 DNA: TGTGCCAGCTCACCCGACTCTGGAAACACCATATATTTT

clone size: .
V gene: TRBV5-4
D gene: TRBD1
J gene: TRBJ1-1
CDR3 protein: CASSFAGGTEAFF
CDR3 DNA: TGTGCCAGCAGCTTCGCAGGGGGCACTGAAGCTTTCTTT

clone size: .
V gene: TRBV5-1
D gene: .
J gene: TRBJ2-5
CDR3 protein: CASSAGLAQWETQYF
CDR3 DNA: TGCGCCAGCAGCGCGGGGCTAGCCCAATGGGAGACCCAGTACTTC

clone size: .
V gene: TRBV7-2
D gene: .
J gene: TRBJ2-3
CDR3 protein: CASSARLGTDTQYF
CDR3 DNA: TGTGCCAGCAGCGCCCGACTGGGCACAGATACGCAGTATTTT

clone size: .
V gene: TRBV30
D gene: .
J gene: TRBJ2-3
CDR3 protein: CAWSVSGYSTDTQYF
CDR3 DNA: TGTGCCTGGAGTGTATCAGGATATAGCACAGATACGCAGTATTTT

clone size: .
V gene: TRBV5-1
D gene: TRBD1
J gene: TRBJ2-3
CDR3 protein: CASSRGQPGLDTQYF
CDR3 DNA: TGCGCCAGCAGCCGGGGACAGCCCGGACTGGATACGCAGTATTTT

clone size: once
V gene: TRBV5-1
D gene: .
J gene: TRBJ2-1
CDR3 protein: CASSSTGNYNEQFF
CDR3 DNA: TGCGCCAGCAGCTCGACCGGCAACTACAATGAGCAGTTCTTC

clone size: .
V gene: TRBV6-6
D gene: TRBD1
J gene: TRBJ1-2
CDR3 protein: CASKTGGPNYGYTF
CDR3 DNA: TGTGCCAGCAAAACAGGGGGACCTAACTATGGCTACACCTTC

clone size: .
V gene: TRBV10-3
D gene: .
J gene: TRBJ1-2
CDR3 protein: CAISPGTTYGYTF
CDR3 DNA: TGTGCCATCAGTCCTGGGACTACCTATGGCTACACCTTC

clone size: .
V gene: TRBV7-2
D gene: TRBD1
J gene: TRBJ1-1
CDR3 protein: CASSPTGTGGGAFF
CDR3 DNA: TGTGCCAGCAGCCCTACCGGGACAGGGGGCGGAGCTTTCTTT